This record concerns one TCR beta chain sequence. Antigen specificity is unknown. This entry belongs to a study of T cell responses to AZD1222 COVID-19 vaccine. Overall study findings and caveats: CD4 TCRs associated with vaccination spanned spike, dominating at 160-218 and 743-854. Repertoires were sampled only after the peak T cell response.

Trimming pared 2 bases from V and 5 bases from J, leaving 7 bases between. There are 13 residues in the CDR3. Germline CDR1 is MNHNS and CDR2 is SASEGT. Produced via immunoSEQ multiplex PCR; TCRdb's table is partial and in-frame only. The sample has just under 55,000 clones; 70% to 90% are singletons. The starting material was peripheral blood, obtained on day 0 of AZD1222 vaccination. The clonotype was recovered from an adult in good health. The chain recombines TRBV6-1 with TRBJ1-5; TRBD1 might be the D (5 bases). The CDR3 reads CASSERDHQPQHF. The CDR3 DNA reads as TGTGCCAGCAGTGAAAGGGACCATCAGCCCCAGCATTTT.